This T cell receptor (beta chain) derives from a study of cytomegalovirus exposure and HLA in healthy donors. Across the study: The 100 to 150 validation repertoires and the 650 to 850 first-cohort repertoires shared a platform, a later analysis reported.

Study conclusions and caveats: The study recorded fewer than 200 TCR beta chains that were cytomegalovirus-associated.

In the case of this clone: The target antigen is unknown.

Some clones are missing from TCRdb's copy, which holds only in-frame ones; the method was immunoSEQ multiplex PCR. The sample has 150,000 to 200,000 clones; under 90% are singletons. CDR3 length: 17 amino acids. Deletions cut 0 bases from V and 4 bases from J, with 16 bases between. Germline CDR1 and CDR2: LGHNA and YSLEER. The sample taken for sequencing was PBMCs. The chain joins TRBV4-3 to TRBJ2-1; possible D gene TRBD2, 6 bases. This receptor was obtained from a young woman in good health and CMV-seropositive. The CDR3 sequence: CASSQDGTSRTYNEQFF. CDR3 bases: TGCGCCAGCAGCCAAGATGGTACTAGCAGGACATACAATGAGCAGTTCTTC.